A single sample is the source of the 25 T cell receptor beta chains below, sequenced in a study of cytomegalovirus exposure and HLA in healthy donors. Vbeta (60) and Jbeta (13) primers were used in the PCR. Sequencing was performed with immunoSEQ multiplex PCR; in TCRdb, only in-frame clones are kept and a portion is missing. There are about 160,000 clones in the sample; 84% occur only once, and around 0.96% lies in the top ten. Sequencing was performed on PBMCs. These TCRs come from a man younger than 40 in good health and CMV-seronegative.

The chain employs TRBV5-6 and TRBJ1-4; D not certain. Trimming shortened V by 2 bases and J by 8 bases, and 7 bases separated the two germline ends. The germline gives CDR1 SGHDT, CDR2 YYEEEE. CDR3 size: 12 residues. The CDR3 reads CASSFDGEKLFF. For the CDR3, the DNA is TGTGCCAGCAGCTTCGACGGGGAAAAACTGTTTTTT.

This clone occurred a few times. V is TRBV21-1 and J is TRBJ1-1; the table's TRBD1 call for D was not verified on the DNA. TRBV21-1 is deemed a pseudogene. The CDR3 sequence is 14 residues long. The CDR3 DNA is TGTGCCAGCACTCCCAGGGGTTGGGACACTGAAGCTTTCTTT. It yields the protein CASTPRGWDTEAFF.

For this clone: Mismatch with germline at one junction end may stem from a read error. Other DNA sequences in the same sample also yield this CDR3. The chain is built from TRBV18 and TRBJ2-5; perhaps TRBD2 as D (6 bases). The germline gives CDR1 KGHSH, CDR2 LQKENI. The CDR3 has 15 residues. The CDR3 coding sequence is TGTGCTAGCTCACCACCGTTGGGAGGAGGGGAGACCCAGTACTTC. This encodes CASSPPLGGGETQYF.

The rearrangement joins TRBV2 to TRBJ2-5; 9 bases are a match to TRBD1. The J call may be mistaken, given a closer DNA end match to TRBJ2-7. This CDR3 comprises 15 residues. Germline CDR1 is SNHLY and CDR2 is FYNNEI. In DNA form, the CDR3 reads TGTGCCAGCAGGTACCTGGACAGGGGTTACGACGAGCAGTACTTC. It yields the protein CASRYLDRGYDEQYF.

The V call is TRBV9, the J call TRBJ1-3; 9 bases are a match to TRBD1. The CDR3 runs to 16 residues. Germline CDR1 reads SGDLS; CDR2 reads YYNGEE. The trim removed 4 bases at V and 2 bases at J, leaving 7 bases unmatched. The CDR3 DNA sequence: TGTGCCAGCAGCCCACGGACAGGGGATCCTGGAAACACCATATATTTT. This gives the protein CASSPRTGDPGNTIYF.

This chain joins TRBV29-1 and TRBJ2-3, with TRBD1 matching over 8 bases. CDR3 length: 14 residues. V trimming: 5 bases; J trimming: 0 bases; junction bases outside the gene matches: 4. Germline loops: CDR1 SQVTM, CDR2 ANQGSEA. DNA of the CDR3: TGCAGCGTTCGGACAGGGCCTAGCACAGATACGCAGTATTTT. Translated: CSVRTGPSTDTQYF.

This rearrangement joins TRBV5-1 to TRBJ2-5; 8 bases agree with TRBD1. The germline CDR1 and CDR2 sequences are SGHRS and YFSETQ. The CDR3 totals 16 residues. V was pared by 7 bases and J by 5 bases, with 16 bases of the junction left unmatched. As DNA, the CDR3 is TGCGCCAGCGGTTACCCCCTCGGACAGGGAGTGGAGACCCAGTACTTC. Translation gives CASGYPLGQGVETQYF.

V is TRBV4-1 and J is TRBJ1-4, with 9 bases that match TRBD1. Trimming removed 1 base from V and 3 bases from J; junction bases left unmatched: 12. The CDR3 is 19 residues long. Germline V gives CDR1 MGHRA, CDR2 YSYEKL. The CDR3 bases are TGCGCCAGCAGCCAAGTCGACAGGGGGTCCGGCAACGCTAATGAAAAACTGTTTTTT. Its translation is CASSQVDRGSGNANEKLFF.

CDR3 DNA sequence: TGTGCCAGCAGCGGTTTGCCAGGGGGCTACTATGGCTACACCTTC. As protein: CASSGLPGGYYGYTF. This chain uses TRBV6-1 with TRBJ1-2; TRBD1 matches at 8 bases. The length of the CDR3 is 15 residues. Germline-derived CDR1 and CDR2 are MNHNS and SASEGT. Unmatched junction bases numbered 9, after V lost 6 bases and J lost 3 bases.

This clone is a singleton in its sample. The chain has TRBV15 and TRBJ2-3, with 9 nucleotides matching TRBD2. The CDR3 covers 15 residues. V was clipped by 5 bases and J by 3 bases; unmatched bases: 6. Germline CDR1 LNHNV, CDR2 YYDKDF (reference sequence). The CDR3 protein is CATSALAGSTDTQYF. In DNA, the CDR3 is TGTGCCACCAGCGCTCTAGCGGGATCAACAGATACGCAGTATTTT.

The V call is TRBV19, the J call TRBJ2-1; TRBD1 agrees at 7 bases. Germline lookup yields CDR1 LNHDA and CDR2 SQIVND (reference sequence). This CDR3 has 14 residues. Trimming at V came to 3 bases and at J to 3 bases, leaving 2 bases not matched to a gene. CDR3 sequence (DNA): TGTGCCAGTAGTATGACAGGGCACTACAATGAGCAGTTCTTC. It is translated as CASSMTGHYNEQFF. Variable domain in full (rest from reference TRBV19 and TRBJ2-1): DGGITQSPKYLFRKEGQNVTLSCEQNLNHDAMYWYRQDPGQGLRLIYYSQIVNDFQKGDIAEGYSVSREKKESFPLTVTSAQKNPTAFYLCASSMTGHYNEQFFGPGTRLTVL.

This chain links TRBV10-2 with TRBJ2-3, with D maybe TRBD2 (5 bases). V was clipped by 8 bases and J by 2 bases, with 14 bases between them. Germline loops: CDR1 WSHSY, CDR2 SAAADI. This CDR3 comprises 14 residues. The CDR3 reads CASVTGENTDTQYF. CDR3 DNA sequence: TGCGCCAGCGTAACCGGGGAAAACACAGATACGCAGTATTTT.

The chain combines TRBV5-1 with TRBJ1-1, with D perhaps matching TRBD1 (6 bases). V gave up 0 bases and J gave up 5 bases, with 14 bases separating them. There are 15 residues in the CDR3. Germline CDR1 SGHRS, CDR2 YFSETQ. CDR3 region: CASSLAQTQGTEAFF. In DNA, the CDR3 is TGCGCCAGCAGCTTGGCCCAAACACAGGGAACTGAAGCTTTCTTT.

The V gene is TRBV27, the J gene TRBJ1-3; TRBD1 might be the D (5 bases). The V gene lost 3 bases and the J gene lost 4 bases, with 13 bases spanning the gap. The CDR3 consists of 15 residues. Germline loops: CDR1 MNHEY, CDR2 SMNVEV (reference sequence). The chain's CDR3 is CASSFLGAAGNTIYF. CDR3 nucleotide sequence: TGTGCCAGCAGTTTTTTAGGGGCAGCAGGAAACACCATATATTTT.

This clone was observed a handful of times. This sequence joins TRBV15 and TRBJ2-3; 11 bases align to TRBD2. The CDR3 is 18 amino acids. Germline values: CDR1 LNHNV, CDR2 YYDKDF (reference sequence). J was trimmed by 4 bases and V by 2 bases; bases with no gene match: 11. This CDR3 is CATSRTKRLAGGADTQYF. In DNA, the CDR3 is TGTGCCACCAGCAGAACTAAACGATTAGCGGGAGGGGCAGATACGCAGTATTTT.

The chain carries TRBV15 and TRBJ2-5, with 7 positions matching TRBD1. Germline trimming cut 0 bases from V and 3 bases from J; bases unmatched to any gene: 4. CDR1 LNHNV and CDR2 YYDKDF come from the germline V gene (reference sequence). The CDR3 totals 15 residues. For the CDR3, the DNA is TGTGCCACCAGCAGAGATCGGACAGGCGAAGAGACCCAGTACTTC. It yields the protein CATSRDRTGEETQYF.

This chain links TRBV27 with TRBJ2-3, with D perhaps matching TRBD2 (5 bases). CDR1 and CDR2 from the germline V gene are MNHEY and SMNVEV (reference sequence). V was cut by 5 bases and J by 4 bases, with 10 bases left in between. The length of the CDR3 is 13 residues. CDR3 sequence reads: CASSGLASDTQYF. DNA of the CDR3: TGTGCCAGCAGTGGATTAGCGTCAGATACGCAGTATTTT.

The chain carries TRBV11-3 and TRBJ2-1, with D possibly being TRBD1 (5 bases). The V gene's germline CDR1 is SGHNT and CDR2 YENEEA. The CDR3 contains 14 residues. V gave up 8 bases and J gave up 6 bases, with 17 bases separating them. The DNA of the CDR3 is TGTGCCAGCTCTCCCCAGGGCTCGTTCAATGAGCAGTTCTTC. The encoded protein is CASSPQGSFNEQFF.

The V call is TRBV4-1, the J call TRBJ2-5; 7 positions agree with TRBD2. CDR3 length equals 17 residues. With V trimmed by 1 base and J by 5 bases, 13 bases remained unmatched. The germline gives CDR1 MGHRA, CDR2 YSYEKL. The CDR3 DNA reads TGCGCCAGCAGCCAAGGGAGCGGGACCTGGCCTTGGGAGACCCAGTACTTC. Protein product: CASSQGSGTWPWETQYF.

The V gene is TRBV19, the J gene TRBJ2-5; weak D call: TRBD1 (6 bases). This CDR3 comprises 14 residues. Trimming cost V 5 bases and J 2 bases, with 12 bases left between them. In germline, CDR1 is LNHDA, CDR2 SQIVND (reference sequence). CDR3 DNA sequence: TGTGCCAGTAGTCCAGGGACATTACAAGAGACCCAGTACTTC. Translated: CASSPGTLQETQYF. The full variable domain, in which reference TRBV19 and TRBJ2-5 provide the parts outside the CDR3, is DGGITQSPKYLFRKEGQNVTLSCEQNLNHDAMYWYRQDPGQGLRLIYYSQIVNDFQKGDIAEGYSVSREKKESFPLTVTSAQKNPTAFYLCASSPGTLQETQYFGPGTRLLVL.

This chain links TRBV7-9 with TRBJ2-3; D possibly corresponds to TRBD2 (6 bases). CDR3 length: 14 residues. V lost 6 bases and J 6 bases, leaving 16 bases between the germline ends. Germline V lookup: CDR1 SEHNR, CDR2 FQNEAQ (reference sequence). In DNA form, the CDR3 reads TGTGCCAGCAGATCGGGACTCGCGCCGGATACGCAGTATTTT. This sequence encodes CASRSGLAPDTQYF.

The V gene is TRBV19, the J gene TRBJ1-5; 8 bases map to TRBD1. After removal of 4 bases from V and 7 bases from J, the junction contained 3 bases not matched to a gene. The CDR3 runs 13 residues. Per germline, CDR1 LNHDA and CDR2 SQIVND (reference sequence). Here the CDR3 reads CASSTTGEQPQHF. DNA of the CDR3: TGTGCCAGTAGTACGACAGGGGAACAGCCCCAGCATTTT.

The chain uses TRBV11-2 and TRBJ1-1, with TRBD1 identical over 7 bases. There are 17 residues in the CDR3. The V gene's germline CDR1 is SGHAT and CDR2 FQNNGV. V lost 5 bases to trimming and J lost 9 bases; unmatched junction nucleotides: 21. The CDR3 nucleotides are TGTGCCAGCAGCCCGATAAGGGGACAGCAAATACCCGTCAAAGCTTTCTTT. Protein sequence: CASSPIRGQQIPVKAFF. The complete variable domain, with remaining parts taken from reference TRBV11-2 and TRBJ1-1, reads EAGVAQSPRYKIIEKRQSVAFWCNPISGHATLYWYQQILGQGPKLLIQFQNNGVVDDSQLPKDRFSAERLKGVDSTLKIQPAKLEDSAVYLCASSPIRGQQIPVKAFFGQGTRLTVV.

A few counts support this clone. The CDR3 spells CASSLLPGMGNQPQHF. The CDR3 coding sequence is TGTGCCAGCAGCTTACTTCCGGGGATGGGCAATCAGCCCCAGCATTTT. This rearrangement joins TRBV7-8 to TRBJ1-5, with D unclear. The V end was cut by 2 bases, the J end by 2 bases, with 13 bases between. The length of the CDR3 is 16 residues. The germline gives CDR1 SGHVS, CDR2 FQNEAQ.

This chain connects TRBV19 to TRBJ2-5; 11 bases map to TRBD2. The end of the DNA aligns better with TRBJ2-7, so the J call may be wrong. The CDR3 is 14 amino acids. Looked up from germline, CDR1 is LNHDA and CDR2 is SQIVND (reference sequence). The CDR3: CASSQASGRHEQYF. CDR3 DNA: TGTGCCAGTAGTCAGGCTAGCGGGAGGCACGAGCAGTACTTC.